The TCR beta chain described here comes from a study of spatial heterogeneity in lung cancer. Study observations and caveats: Tumor mutation count correlated with how many alpha and beta TCRs expanded intratumorally.

This clonotype was seen repeatedly, ten times or more. Its target is not known. The time point is: sample taken at primary tumor resection. The sequenced material consisted of unsorted whole RNA from tumor, nontumor lung or frozen PBMC. TCRdb passed the 5' RACE reads through MiXCR, listing each CDR3 protein once. The sample includes roughly 28,000 distinct CDR3 sequences, roughly 7.2% seen only once; the top ten take approximately 25%. Germline V gene sequence: CDR1 MNHEY, CDR2 SVGEGT. Trimming left V 0 bases short and J 7 bases short, with 19 bases between. There are 16 residues in the CDR3. This clonotype was sampled from a male donor with early-stage non-small cell lung cancer. The rearrangement joins TRBV6-2 or TRBV6-3 to TRBJ2-7; tentatively, D is TRBD1 or TRBD2 (5 bases each). Sequences were derived from lung tumor tissue, sampled at surgery. CDR3 nucleotide sequence: TGTGCCAGCAGTTACTCTCGAACGGGACCGCCGGGGGAGCAGTACTTC. Its protein product is CASSYSRTGPPGEQYF.